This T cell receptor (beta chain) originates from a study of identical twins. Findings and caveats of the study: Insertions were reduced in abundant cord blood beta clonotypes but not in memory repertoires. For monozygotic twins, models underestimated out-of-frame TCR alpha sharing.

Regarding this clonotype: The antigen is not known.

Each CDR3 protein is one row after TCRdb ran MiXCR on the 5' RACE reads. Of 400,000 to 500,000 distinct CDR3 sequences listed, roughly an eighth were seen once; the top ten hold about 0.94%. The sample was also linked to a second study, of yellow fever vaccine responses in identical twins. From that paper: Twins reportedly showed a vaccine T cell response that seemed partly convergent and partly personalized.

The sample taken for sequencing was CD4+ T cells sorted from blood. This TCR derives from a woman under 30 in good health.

For the CDR3, the DNA is TGTGCCAGCAGCGTATCAGGGAATTCACCCCTCCACTTT. As protein: CASSVSGNSPLHF. The V call is TRBV11-2, the J call TRBJ1-6; D may be TRBD1 (5 bases). Germline V gene sequence: CDR1 SGHAT, CDR2 FQNNGV. This CDR3 is 13 amino acids long. The V and J ends lost 5 bases and 7 bases respectively, with 9 bases between them.